The T cell receptor (beta chain) described here comes from a study of cytomegalovirus exposure and HLA in healthy donors. Overall study results and limits: Some public TCRs appeared in many individuals, while most sequences were rare. Immune exposure was documented only through CMV serostatus. The study carried out a later analysis of TCR beta sequences. It associated some 15,000 of them with specific HLA alleles at a false discovery rate of 0.05.

To note about this clone: Its antigen is still unknown.

Germline values: CDR1 SGDLS, CDR2 YYNGEE. Trimming removed 2 bases from V and 5 bases from J, with 10 bases in between. This CDR3 has 13 residues. The PCR used 60 Vbeta and 13 Jbeta primers. Sequencing was performed with immunoSEQ multiplex PCR; in TCRdb, only in-frame clones are kept and a portion is missing. The data include 55,000 to 75,000 clones; the top ten clones carry 3.5% to 4%. The receptor comes from a male donor in good health and CMV-seronegative. Sequencing was done on a sample of PBMCs. The genes are TRBV9 and TRBJ1-1; D uncertain. The CDR3 region has the DNA TGTGCCAGCAGCGTCGGCGGGAAGACTGAAGCTTTCTTT. This gives the protein CASSVGGKTEAFF.